These T cell receptor beta chains were read from a single sample in a study of PD-1 blockade in classical Hodgkin lymphoma. Sequenced by immunoSEQ multiplex PCR; TCRdb stores in-frame clones only, minus some. The data hold fewer than 95,000 clones, with 65% to 85% observed a single time. This specimen was peripheral blood mononuclear cells (PBMCs), taken before the fourth cycle of nivolumab. Every receptor here comes from a human donor with classical Hodgkin lymphoma. CDR3s leave out the opening cysteine and the closing phenylalanine or tryptophan. The order of the fields is CDR3 protein, clone size, J gene, V gene. Rows may omit the clone size; those that give it use once, few, many or a size class.

CDR3 protein: ASSPRDRGPINGYT
clone size: -
J gene: TRBJ1-2
V gene: TRBV9

CDR3 protein: ASSPGFGETTEAF
clone size: few
J gene: TRBJ1-1
V gene: TRBV18

CDR3 protein: ASLRQVNTEAF
clone size: -
J gene: TRBJ1-1
V gene: TRBV7-2

CDR3 protein: ASKGRGPGNQPQH
clone size: -
J gene: TRBJ1-5
V gene: TRBV28

CDR3 protein: ASGPFPGQGSEAF
clone size: -
J gene: TRBJ1-1
V gene: TRBV5-4

CDR3 protein: ASGHRGGELF
clone size: few
J gene: TRBJ2-2
V gene: TRBV5-1

CDR3 protein: ASSLLDSNEKLF
clone size: -
J gene: TRBJ1-4
V gene: TRBV4-1

CDR3 protein: ASSWNLAGELF
clone size: -
J gene: TRBJ2-2
V gene: TRBV5-6

CDR3 protein: SASGGTDTQY
clone size: -
J gene: TRBJ2-3
V gene: TRBV29-1

CDR3 protein: ASSLLEAGELF
clone size: few
J gene: TRBJ2-2
V gene: TRBV7-6

CDR3 protein: ASTWGGTEAF
clone size: -
J gene: TRBJ1-1
V gene: TRBV6-1

CDR3 protein: ASSLDPGKMNTEAF
clone size: -
J gene: TRBJ1-1
V gene: TRBV5-1

CDR3 protein: ASRLMDFSSYEQY
clone size: -
J gene: TRBJ2-7
V gene: TRBV4-1

CDR3 protein: ASSPRLLTDTQY
clone size: -
J gene: TRBJ2-3
V gene: TRBV7-9

CDR3 protein: ASSFISNSPSH
clone size: -
J gene: TRBJ1-2
V gene: TRBV5-8

CDR3 protein: ASRGFDRNYGYT
clone size: -
J gene: TRBJ1-2
V gene: TRBV2

CDR3 protein: AWSGLAGVGEQF
clone size: -
J gene: TRBJ2-1
V gene: TRBV30

CDR3 protein: AWARTGGAF
clone size: -
J gene: TRBJ1-1
V gene: TRBV30

CDR3 protein: ASSWGLAAYNEQF
clone size: few
J gene: TRBJ2-1
V gene: TRBV5-1

CDR3 protein: ASSYSGTGHYEQY
clone size: few
J gene: TRBJ2-7
V gene: TRBV6-5

CDR3 protein: ASSLDPYSNQPQH
clone size: -
J gene: TRBJ1-5
V gene: TRBV27

CDR3 protein: ASSLPVYDRGETQY
clone size: -
J gene: TRBJ2-5
V gene: TRBV5-6

CDR3 protein: ASSNPGVAGANVLT
clone size: -
J gene: TRBJ2-6
V gene: TRBV7-2

CDR3 protein: ASSEAFTGYEKLF
clone size: -
J gene: TRBJ1-4
V gene: TRBV6-1

CDR3 protein: ASSPGLAGGDTQY
clone size: -
J gene: TRBJ2-3
V gene: TRBV7-9

CDR3 protein: ASSSEGGRRYEQY
clone size: -
J gene: TRBJ2-7
V gene: TRBV2

CDR3 protein: ASSFADPINQPQH
clone size: -
J gene: TRBJ1-5
V gene: TRBV28

CDR3 protein: ASSPTHTGETQY
clone size: -
J gene: TRBJ2-5
V gene: TRBV6-5

CDR3 protein: ASTPMGSYEQY
clone size: -
J gene: TRBJ2-7
V gene: TRBV6-4

CDR3 protein: ASSPLRGGGQAYSGANVLT
clone size: -
J gene: TRBJ2-6
V gene: TRBV28

CDR3 protein: ASRRDPYEQY
clone size: -
J gene: TRBJ2-7
V gene: TRBV2

CDR3 protein: ASSLGGTVTGELF
clone size: -
J gene: TRBJ2-2
V gene: TRBV5-1

CDR3 protein: ASRGDYDTGELF
clone size: once
J gene: TRBJ2-2
V gene: TRBV2

CDR3 protein: ASSRDRNYEQY
clone size: -
J gene: TRBJ2-7
V gene: TRBV19

CDR3 protein: ASSKTGERPRDEQY
clone size: -
J gene: TRBJ2-7
V gene: TRBV7-9

CDR3 protein: ASTPRGGQETQY
clone size: -
J gene: TRBJ2-5
V gene: TRBV27

CDR3 protein: ASSLGGTGRAQNEQF
clone size: few
J gene: TRBJ2-1
V gene: TRBV7-2

CDR3 protein: ASSTYLSINEQF
clone size: once
J gene: TRBJ2-1
V gene: TRBV28

CDR3 protein: ASSPRAGQATDTQY
clone size: -
J gene: TRBJ2-3
V gene: TRBV9

CDR3 protein: ASSSPGGQTEAF
clone size: -
J gene: TRBJ1-1
V gene: TRBV5-4

CDR3 protein: ASSQRQYLDEQY
clone size: -
J gene: TRBJ2-7
V gene: TRBV14

CDR3 protein: ASSQYASLAGGDTGELF
clone size: -
J gene: TRBJ2-2
V gene: TRBV4-2

CDR3 protein: ASSGQTGEDTEAF
clone size: -
J gene: TRBJ1-1
V gene: TRBV28

CDR3 protein: ASSFTGGNTEAF
clone size: -
J gene: TRBJ1-1
V gene: TRBV11-2

CDR3 protein: ASSYAGTLGDEQY
clone size: -
J gene: TRBJ2-7
V gene: TRBV6-5

CDR3 protein: ASSPRRWSGNEQF
clone size: few
J gene: TRBJ2-1
V gene: TRBV7-9

CDR3 protein: AWSSTSGRPETQY
clone size: -
J gene: TRBJ2-5
V gene: TRBV30

CDR3 protein: ASSLGEGQPQH
clone size: -
J gene: TRBJ1-5
V gene: TRBV5-4

CDR3 protein: ASAWRSSTDTQY
clone size: -
J gene: TRBJ2-3
V gene: TRBV6-5

CDR3 protein: ASSLTGTLMNTEAF
clone size: -
J gene: TRBJ1-1
V gene: TRBV5-1

CDR3 protein: ASSQGRGSGNTIY
clone size: -
J gene: TRBJ1-3
V gene: TRBV4-1

CDR3 protein: ASSLDYTNEQF
clone size: -
J gene: TRBJ2-1
V gene: TRBV7-2

CDR3 protein: ASSIFDRGLTEAF
clone size: -
J gene: TRBJ1-1
V gene: TRBV19

CDR3 protein: ASSPGTPVGPQH
clone size: -
J gene: TRBJ1-5
V gene: TRBV2

CDR3 protein: ASSSDTYNEQF
clone size: -
J gene: TRBJ2-1
V gene: TRBV7-3

CDR3 protein: ASSLVVEQGYT
clone size: once
J gene: TRBJ1-2
V gene: TRBV28

CDR3 protein: ASSVGGANRDYGYT
clone size: -
J gene: TRBJ1-2
V gene: TRBV9